These 30 T cell receptor beta chains were all obtained from the same sample, sequenced in a study of CXCR3-negative and CXCR3-positive naive CD8 T cells. It was by 5' RACE with UMI labels that the TRB cDNA libraries were prepared. After re-calling the 5' RACE reads, TCRdb lists one entry per CDR3 protein, DNA absent. This sample's table reports 92,000 or so distinct CDR3 sequences. The source material was naive CXCR3- CD8+ T cells from blood. The subset: CD45RO-CCR7+CD27+CD95- naive CD8+ T cells lacking CXCR3 (TNR3-). The receptors stem from a human donor in good health. Some clones in this sample may be carry-over from other donors' samples.

The rearrangement links TRBV19 to TRBJ1-1. Germline V gene data show CDR1 as LNHDA and CDR2 as SQIVND (reference sequence). The CDR3 length is 14 residues. The chain's CDR3 is CASSIMGSNTEAFF.

The rearrangement joins TRBV19 to TRBJ2-2. The germline V gene has CDR1 LNHDA and CDR2 SQIVND (reference sequence). This CDR3 has 14 amino acids. CDR3 loop: CASSISGNTGELFF.

J is TRBJ2-7 and V is TRBV29-1; checking the TCRdb D call of TRBD2 is not possible without DNA. This CDR3 has 13 amino acids. Germline V CDR1 and CDR2: SQVTM, ANQGSEA. The CDR3 is CSARLDGRDEQYF.

The chain uses TRBV7-7 and TRBJ2-1; TCRdb selects TRBD2, and the lack of DNA leaves this call unchecked. The CDR3 runs 15 residues. Germline loops: CDR1 SSHAT, CDR2 FNYEAQ (reference sequence). The CDR3 here is CASSASLAGYNEQFF.

The J gene is TRBJ2-5, the V gene TRBV6-6; the D gene TCRdb calls, TRBD2, cannot be checked with no DNA. This CDR3 has 13 residues. Per germline, CDR1 MNHNY and CDR2 SVGAGI (reference sequence). This chain's CDR3 is CASSTGVAETQYF.

The rearrangement uses TRBV6-5 and TRBJ2-7; absent DNA, TCRdb's TRBD1 call cannot be checked. Germline V gene lookup returns CDR1 MNHEY and CDR2 SVGAGI. This CDR3 spans 14 amino acids. The CDR3 sequence: CASSYSGVGYEQYF.

The CDR3 sequence: CSVSGRDQETQYF. The chain employs TRBV29-1 and TRBJ2-5; TCRdb returns TRBD2, unconfirmable since there is no DNA. CDR3 length: 13 amino acids. Germline CDR1 is SQVTM and CDR2 is ANQGSEA.

The chain is built from TRBV27 and TRBJ1-2; there is no DNA to check the TCRdb D call of TRBD1. The CDR3 spans 14 residues. Germline CDR1 MNHEY, CDR2 SMNVEV (reference sequence). The CDR3 here is CASSSAPPNYGYTF.

The chain couples TRBV12-3 or TRBV12-4 to TRBJ1-1; with no DNA, the TCRdb D assignment of TRBD1 cannot be verified. CDR3 size: 15 residues. The CDR3 here is CASSTTPGAYDEAFF.

The chain links TRBV7-2 to TRBJ2-7. The CDR3 sequence is 14 residues long. Per the germline V gene, CDR1 is SGHTA and CDR2 is FQGNSA. Here the CDR3 reads CASSLARFSYEQYF.

V usage is TRBV14 and J usage is TRBJ2-5. The V gene's germline CDR1 is SGHDN and CDR2 FVKESK. The CDR3 loop spans 14 amino acids. The CDR3 is CASSQTEKQETQYF.

The genes are TRBV20-1 and TRBJ2-3. Germline assignment: CDR1 DFQATT and CDR2 SNEGSKA (reference sequence). This CDR3 is 14 amino acids long. The chain's CDR3 is CSAKGGTSTDTQYF.

The gene calls are TRBV7-2 and TRBJ2-1; TCRdb outputs TRBD1, but without DNA this stays unchecked. CDR1 SGHTA and CDR2 FQGNSA come from the germline V gene. This CDR3 contains 18 residues. The CDR3 spells CASSSPRKGAGVDNEQFF.

The rearrangement uses TRBV7-7 and TRBJ2-1; the D gene TCRdb calls, TRBD2, cannot be checked with no DNA. CDR1 is SSHAT, CDR2 FNYEAQ, per germline (reference sequence). The CDR3 is 15 amino acids. The CDR3 is CASSLGGGAGDEQFF.

V and J are TRBV7-9 and TRBJ1-4. The CDR3 extends over 12 amino acids. Germline V gene lookup returns CDR1 SEHNR and CDR2 FQNEAQ (reference sequence). CDR3 residues: CASSAWNEKLFF.

V is TRBV7-9 and J is TRBJ1-1; TCRdb's assignment of TRBD1 cannot be checked, as there is no DNA. This CDR3 is 15 amino acids long. Germline CDR1 SEHNR, CDR2 FQNEAQ (reference sequence). CDR3: CASSGAGAMNTEAFF.

The V and J genes are TRBV5-1 and TRBJ2-7; as DNA is missing, the TRBD1 call by TCRdb cannot be tested. The CDR3 runs to 16 residues. In germline, CDR1 is SGHRS, CDR2 YFSETQ. The CDR3 loop is CASSLNRARPPYEQYF. Looking up the rest from reference TRBV5-1 and TRBJ2-7 gives the full variable domain: KAGVTQTPRYLIKTRGQQVTLSCSPISGHRSVSWYQQTPGQGLQFLFEYFSETQRNKGNFPGRFSGRQFSNSRSEMNVSTLELGDSALYLCASSLNRARPPYEQYFGPGTRLTVT.

The chain uses TRBV29-1 and TRBJ1-1. Germline loops: CDR1 SQVTM, CDR2 ANQGSEA. CDR3 size: 13 residues. CDR3: CSVETTRTAEAFF. Using reference TRBV29-1 and TRBJ1-1 for the parts outside the CDR3, the full variable domain is SAVISQKPSRDICQRGTSLTIQCQVDSQVTMMFWYRQQPGQSLTLIATANQGSEATYESGFVIDKFPISRPNLTFSTLTVSNMSPEDSSIYLCSVETTRTAEAFFGQGTRLTVV.

This chain links TRBV4-3 with TRBJ2-7; the TCRdb call, TRBD1, lacks DNA for checking. The CDR3 is made up of 15 amino acids. Germline V gives CDR1 LGHNA, CDR2 YSLEER. The CDR3 protein is CASSPDRASSYEQYF.

The genes are TRBV7-6 and TRBJ2-1; the D call from TCRdb, TRBD2, cannot be confirmed without DNA. Germline CDR1 is SGHVS and CDR2 is FNYEAQ. This CDR3 comprises 14 residues. The CDR3 spells CASSAELTPNEQFF.

The chain employs TRBV29-1 and TRBJ2-3. CDR1 SQVTM and CDR2 ANQGSEA come from the germline V gene. The CDR3 length is 12 residues. The CDR3 is CSVDDSTDTQYF.

V gene TRBV7-2 combines with J gene TRBJ1-1. This CDR3 spans 15 amino acids. Germline CDR1 reads SGHTA; CDR2 reads FQGNSA. The CDR3 is CASSLISGAGAEAFF.

The V and J genes are TRBV30 and TRBJ2-7. Germline V gene data show CDR1 as GTSNPN and CDR2 as SVGIG (reference sequence). The CDR3 is 12 residues long. The CDR3 is CAWSVLGYEQYF.

V and J are TRBV29-1 and TRBJ2-5. From germline, CDR1 is SQVTM and CDR2 ANQGSEA. CDR3 size: 12 residues. The CDR3 reads CSVEVGLETQYF.

The V gene is TRBV29-1, the J gene TRBJ1-1; TCRdb gives TRBD1 as the D gene, but with no DNA this cannot be confirmed. Germline values: CDR1 SQVTM, CDR2 ANQGSEA. The CDR3 is made up of 12 amino acids. The CDR3 here is CSVPEGGAEAFF.

The chain links TRBV29-1 to TRBJ2-7. This CDR3 has 13 residues. Germline assignment: CDR1 SQVTM and CDR2 ANQGSEA. CDR3 loop: CSVEVSGTYEQYF.

This chain links TRBV29-1 with TRBJ2-1. This CDR3 spans 15 amino acids. CDR1 is SQVTM, CDR2 ANQGSEA, per germline. The CDR3 spells CSVGSGVGFENEQFF.

The V and J genes are TRBV27 and TRBJ2-7; TCRdb's D gene call, TRBD2, goes unchecked for lack of DNA. CDR1 and CDR2 (germline): MNHEY, SMNVEV (reference sequence). The CDR3 has 15 amino acids. The CDR3 reads CASSPGTGLPLEQYF.

The CDR3 sequence is CASSFESQETQYF. The V and J genes are TRBV5-6 and TRBJ2-5. CDR1 and CDR2 (germline): SGHDT, YYEEEE. The CDR3 length is 13 residues.

Frequency places this clonotype as medium-sized. J is TRBJ1-1 and V is TRBV29-1. CDR3 size: 12 residues. Germline V gene lookup returns CDR1 SQVTM and CDR2 ANQGSEA. CDR3 protein: CSVVWQITEAFF.